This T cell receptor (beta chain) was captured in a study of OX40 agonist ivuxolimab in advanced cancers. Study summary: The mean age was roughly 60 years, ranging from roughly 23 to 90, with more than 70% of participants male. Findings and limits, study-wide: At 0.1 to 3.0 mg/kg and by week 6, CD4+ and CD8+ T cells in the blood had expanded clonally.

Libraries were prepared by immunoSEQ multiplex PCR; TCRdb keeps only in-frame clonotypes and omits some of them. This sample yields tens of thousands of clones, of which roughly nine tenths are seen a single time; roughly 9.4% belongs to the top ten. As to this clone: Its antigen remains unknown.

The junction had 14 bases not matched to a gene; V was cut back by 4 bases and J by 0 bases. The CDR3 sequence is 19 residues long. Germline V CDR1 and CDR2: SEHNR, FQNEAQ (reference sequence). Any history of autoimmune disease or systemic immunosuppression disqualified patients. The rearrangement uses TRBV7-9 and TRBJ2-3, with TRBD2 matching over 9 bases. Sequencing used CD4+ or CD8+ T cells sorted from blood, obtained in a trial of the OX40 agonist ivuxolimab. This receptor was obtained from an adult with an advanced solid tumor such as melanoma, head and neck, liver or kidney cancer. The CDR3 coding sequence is TGTGCCAGCAGCTCCCGCTTCTCCTCTAGCGGGACTAGCACAGATACGCAGTATTTT. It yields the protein CASSSRFSSSGTSTDTQYF. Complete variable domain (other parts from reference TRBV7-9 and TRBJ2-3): DTGVSQNPRHKITKRGQNVTFRCDPISEHNRLYWYRQTLGQGPEFLTYFQNEAQLEKSRLLSDRFSAERPKGSFSTLEIQRTEQGDSAMYLCASSSRFSSSGTSTDTQYFGPGTRLTVL.